The next 23 T cell receptor beta chains were all read from a single sample in a study of T cell changes during pregnancy in multiple sclerosis. Using immunoSEQ multiplex PCR, the repertoire was profiled, and TCRdb retains in-frame clones only, with some absent. This sample has over 90,000 clones; roughly 90% occur once, and the top ten carry about 0.95%. The sample in question was peripheral blood, obtained before pregnancy. These receptors were obtained from a female donor with multiple sclerosis, enrolled in a pregnancy study.

V is TRBV5-1 and J is TRBJ2-7, with 8 bases matching TRBD1. The V gene end was trimmed by 5 bases and the J gene end by 5 bases; junction bases not matched to a gene: 12. Germline V gene lookup returns CDR1 SGHRS and CDR2 YFSETQ. This CDR3 has 15 residues. The CDR3 DNA reads TGCGCCAGCAGATTTGGAGGGACAGGAGGAAACGAGCAGTACTTC. This encodes CASRFGGTGGNEQYF. The full variable domain, in which reference TRBV5-1 and TRBJ2-7 provide the parts outside the CDR3, is KAGVTQTPRYLIKTRGQQVTLSCSPISGHRSVSWYQQTPGQGLQFLFEYFSETQRNKGNFPGRFSGRQFSNSRSEMNVSTLELGDSALYLCASRFGGTGGNEQYFGPGTRLTVT.

Details on this clone: Within the sample, other DNA sequences also encode this same CDR3. This chain links TRBV20-1 with TRBJ2-7, with unresolved D. V gave up 6 bases and J gave up 2 bases, with 8 bases separating them. CDR1 DFQATT and CDR2 SNEGSKA come from the germline V gene (reference sequence). The CDR3 spans 11 residues. The CDR3 region is CSARTTYEQYF. Here the CDR3 DNA reads TGCAGTGCCCGTACAACCTACGAGCAGTACTTC.

This chain links TRBV5-1 with TRBJ2-3; 7 nucleotides align to TRBD1. Germline lookup yields CDR1 SGHRS and CDR2 YFSETQ. CDR3 length: 14 residues. V lost 3 bases and J lost 2; bases outside the gene matches: 3. Here the CDR3 reads CASSYGQDTDTQYF. CDR3 bases: TGCGCCAGCAGCTACGGACAGGACACAGATACGCAGTATTTT.

This rearrangement joins TRBV6-5 to TRBJ2-3, with unresolved D. The germline gives CDR1 MNHEY, CDR2 SVGAGI. The V gene lost 2 bases and the J gene lost 2 bases, with 14 bases spanning the gap. There are 16 residues in the CDR3. The CDR3 DNA follows: TGTGCCAGCAGTTACATACCCGCAGGCCCCACAGATACGCAGTATTTT. This codes for CASSYIPAGPTDTQYF.

The V call is TRBV30, the J call TRBJ1-5, with D uncertain. CDR3 length: 13 amino acids. CDR1 is GTSNPN and CDR2 is SVGIG in the germline V gene (reference sequence). Trimming stripped 0 bases from V and 4 bases from J, with 7 bases between. CDR3 coding DNA: TGTGCCTGGAGTGTTGGGAGGAATCAGCCCCAGCATTTT. Translating it yields CAWSVGRNQPQHF.

The J gene is TRBJ1-2, the V gene TRBV29-1, with TRBD1 identical over 8 bases. The V gene end was trimmed by 7 bases and the J gene end by 8 bases; junction bases not matched to a gene: 9. Germline CDR1 SQVTM, CDR2 ANQGSEA. This CDR3 spans 12 amino acids. The CDR3 protein is CSAWGTGGGYTF. In DNA, the CDR3 is TGCAGCGCCTGGGGTACAGGGGGAGGCTACACCTTC.

This clone was detected once. The V and J genes are TRBV18 and TRBJ2-7; tentatively, D is TRBD2 (7 bases). The CDR3 is 13 residues long. The germline V and J ends were trimmed by 4 bases and 9 bases, with 16 bases remaining between them. Germline V gene sequence: CDR1 KGHSH, CDR2 LQKENI. The CDR3 nucleotides are TGTGCCAGCTCACAAAGGGGGGGAGACGCGCAGTACTTC. Protein sequence: CASSQRGGDAQYF.

J is TRBJ1-2 and V is TRBV2; the D is unclear. Trimming took off 10 bases at V and 4 bases at J, with 16 bases between the two ends. This CDR3 is 13 amino acids long. Germline V CDR1 and CDR2: SNHLY, FYNNEI. The CDR3 spells CATSSGLSYGYTF. Here the CDR3 DNA reads TGTGCCACCTCATCGGGTCTTAGCTATGGCTACACCTTC.

The J gene is TRBJ2-5, the V gene TRBV19; D may be TRBD2 (6 bases). From germline, CDR1 is LNHDA and CDR2 SQIVND (reference sequence). The V end was cut by 1 base, the J end by 1 base, with 10 bases between. This CDR3 spans 15 amino acids. The CDR3 sequence is CASSIVGGIQETQYF. In DNA form, the CDR3 reads TGTGCCAGTAGTATAGTTGGCGGGATCCAAGAGACCCAGTACTTC.

This chain joins TRBV27 and TRBJ2-7, with 8 bases aligning to TRBD2. Germline V gene sequence: CDR1 MNHEY, CDR2 SMNVEV (reference sequence). V dropped 8 bases and J dropped 4; count of bases not matched to a gene: 19. The CDR3 has 17 amino acids. This CDR3 reads CASAAGVTTWGDYEQYF. In nucleotides, the CDR3 is TGTGCCAGCGCAGCGGGAGTTACGACGTGGGGGGATTACGAGCAGTACTTC.

The chain employs TRBV5-1 and TRBJ2-7; TRBD1 aligns across 7 bases. The junction had 9 bases not matched to a gene; V was cut back by 3 bases and J by 6 bases. Germline CDR1 is SGHRS and CDR2 is YFSETQ. CDR3 length equals 14 residues. The CDR3 spells CASSSRQGKSEQYF. The CDR3 DNA follows: TGCGCCAGCAGCTCCCGACAGGGAAAGAGCGAGCAGTACTTC.

The V gene is TRBV5-6, the J gene TRBJ2-3; D is perhaps TRBD1 (6 bases). V dropped 1 base and J dropped 2 bases, with 14 bases sitting between them. The CDR3 contains 16 residues. Germline assignment: CDR1 SGHDT and CDR2 YYEEEE. The CDR3 sequence: CASSLTTGVPTDTQYF. As DNA, the CDR3 is TGTGCCAGCAGCTTGACGACAGGAGTTCCCACAGATACGCAGTATTTT.

The genes are TRBV29-1 and TRBJ2-4; 14 nucleotides agree with TRBD2. The CDR3 sequence is 18 residues long. CDR1 SQVTM and CDR2 ANQGSEA come from the germline V gene. J lost 1 base, V lost 3 bases, and 8 bases had no gene match. The CDR3 loop reads CSVDEGLAGGSAKNIQYF. In nucleotides, the CDR3 is TGCAGCGTTGACGAAGGACTAGCGGGGGGATCCGCCAAAAACATTCAGTACTTC.

The J gene is TRBJ2-7, the V gene TRBV11-2; D may be TRBD2 (5 bases). The CDR3 is 15 amino acids. Trimming pared 3 bases from V and 2 bases from J, leaving 14 bases between. From germline, CDR1 is SGHAT and CDR2 FQNNGV. The CDR3 sequence is CASSFRGGTPYEQYF. DNA of the CDR3: TGTGCCAGCAGCTTCCGTGGAGGTACCCCCTACGAGCAGTACTTC.

V usage is TRBV6-1 and J usage is TRBJ1-4; TRBD1 aligns across 10 bases. This CDR3 is built from 15 residues. CDR1 and CDR2 from the germline V gene are MNHNS and SASEGT. After removal of 6 bases from V and 8 bases from J, the junction contained 9 bases not matched to a gene. The CDR3 spells CASSQGQGGWEKLFF. CDR3 coding DNA: TGTGCCAGCAGCCAAGGACAGGGGGGCTGGGAAAAACTGTTTTTT.

The V and J genes are TRBV19 and TRBJ1-2; 7 bases line up with TRBD1. V was clipped by 5 bases and J by 8 bases; unmatched bases: 11. The CDR3 is made up of 14 amino acids. The germline V gene has CDR1 LNHDA and CDR2 SQIVND (reference sequence). The CDR3 coding sequence is TGTGCCAGTAGTTGGCAGACAGGGAGGATCGGCTACACCTTC. Its protein product is CASSWQTGRIGYTF. Full variable domain (remainder filled in from reference TRBV19 and TRBJ1-2): DGGITQSPKYLFRKEGQNVTLSCEQNLNHDAMYWYRQDPGQGLRLIYYSQIVNDFQKGDIAEGYSVSREKKESFPLTVTSAQKNPTAFYLCASSWQTGRIGYTFGSGTRLTVV.

The J gene is TRBJ1-1, the V gene TRBV15; 9 nucleotides match TRBD1. The CDR3 is 15 residues long. Germline-derived CDR1 and CDR2 are LNHNV and YYDKDF (reference sequence). The trim removed 0 bases at V and 4 bases at J, leaving 3 bases unmatched. This CDR3 is CATSRDRGQGTEAFF. The DNA for the CDR3 is TGTGCCACCAGCAGAGATAGGGGACAGGGCACTGAAGCTTTCTTT.

This clone was seen only a few times. The chain recombines TRBV2 with TRBJ2-7, with D possibly TRBD2 on 5 matching bases. The germline CDR1 and CDR2 sequences are SNHLY and FYNNEI. The CDR3 totals 14 residues. Deletions cut 4 bases from V and 7 bases from J, with 17 bases between. Here the CDR3 reads CASSVEAAHGEQYF. The CDR3 DNA follows: TGTGCCAGCAGTGTGGAAGCGGCACACGGGGAGCAGTACTTC.

This clone appeared once. The DNA for the CDR3 is TGTGCCAGCAGCCTACTGGACAGGGGGAGAGGGGAGCTGTTTTTT. This gives the protein CASSLLDRGRGELFF. This chain links TRBV6-5 with TRBJ2-2; 10 nucleotides align to TRBD1. V dropped 6 bases and J dropped 8; count of bases not matched to a gene: 9. Per germline, CDR1 MNHEY and CDR2 SVGAGI. The CDR3 is 15 amino acids.

The chain joins TRBV6-4 to TRBJ2-1; 12 bases align to TRBD1. V shed 3 bases and J 10 bases; nucleotides not matched to a gene: 10. The length of the CDR3 is 16 residues. From germline, CDR1 is MRHNA and CDR2 SNTAGT. CDR3 residues: CASSDRGDRGRGEQFF. CDR3 DNA: TGTGCCAGCAGTGATCGGGGGGACAGGGGGCGAGGGGAGCAGTTCTTC.

The CDR3 DNA reads as TGCAGCGTGACAGGGGCGTGGGAGACCCAGTACTTC. It codes for CSVTGAWETQYF. The gene calls are TRBV29-1 and TRBJ2-5, with TRBD1 identical over 8 bases. V was pared by 6 bases and J by 5 bases, with 5 bases of the junction left unmatched. Germline V gene lookup returns CDR1 SQVTM and CDR2 ANQGSEA. This CDR3 has 12 residues.

The gene calls are TRBV7-2 and TRBJ2-3; weak D call: TRBD2 (5 bases). In germline, CDR1 is SGHTA, CDR2 FQGNSA. The V end was cut by 0 bases, the J end by 6 bases, with 13 bases between. The CDR3 totals 15 residues. CDR3 sequence (DNA): TGTGCCAGCAGCTTAGCTAGCGTGGGCTCGGATACGCAGTATTTT. It is translated as CASSLASVGSDTQYF.

This clone has a single count. The chain couples TRBV30 to TRBJ1-3; TRBD1 is a possible D gene (6 bases). Germline V gene data show CDR1 as GTSNPN and CDR2 as SVGIG (reference sequence). The CDR3 contains 16 residues. V was trimmed by 3 bases and J by 0 bases, leaving 15 bases between them. CDR3 region: CAWSGQLTISGNTIYF. Written as DNA, the CDR3 is TGTGCCTGGAGCGGACAGTTAACTATCTCTGGAAACACCATATATTTT. The full variable domain, with the rest looked up from reference TRBV30 and TRBJ1-3, is SQTIHQWPATLVQPVGSPLSLECTVEGTSNPNLYWYRQAAGRGLQLLFYSVGIGQISSEVPQNLSASRPQDRQFILSSKKLLLSDSGFYLCAWSGQLTISGNTIYFGEGSWLTVV.